This T cell receptor beta chain was sequenced during a study of T cell responses to AZD1222 COVID-19 vaccine. Turning to the study itself: Pooling was applied to second doses at about 4 or about 12 weeks. Findings and limits, study-wide: Among the donors, most were white British and more were female, and clonal diversity was possibly underestimated. Just a handful of AZD1222 recipients tested seropositive at baseline.

In regard to this clone: Its target is not known.

The V gene lost 0 bases and the J gene lost 1 base, with 16 bases spanning the gap. Germline loops: CDR1 SGHAT, CDR2 FQNNGV. The CDR3 extends over 18 amino acids. Measured with immunoSEQ multiplex PCR; TCRdb has only the in-frame clones, and not every one. The table includes 95,000 to 100,000 clones, approximately 90% detected once. The chain carries TRBV11-2 and TRBJ1-3; D is possibly TRBD1 (6 bases). Sequenced here: peripheral blood, sampled on day 0 of AZD1222 vaccination. The source is an adult in good health. The DNA of the CDR3 is TGTGCCAGCAGCTTAGAAGGATCAGGGGAATTTTCTGGAAACACCATATATTTT. Its protein is CASSLEGSGEFSGNTIYF. Using reference TRBV11-2 and TRBJ1-3 for the parts outside the CDR3, the full variable domain is EAGVAQSPRYKIIEKRQSVAFWCNPISGHATLYWYQQILGQGPKLLIQFQNNGVVDDSQLPKDRFSAERLKGVDSTLKIQPAKLEDSAVYLCASSLEGSGEFSGNTIYFGEGSWLTVV.